This T cell receptor beta chain was identified during a study of T cells in Graves' hyperthyroidism and ophthalmopathy. Study details: It was at initial diagnosis, before any treatment, that peripheral blood was collected.

Amplification of TCR beta CDR3 regions used RNA as the template. HTBI primers were used for first-round RT-PCR of the TCR CDR3. TCRdb reprocessed the multiplex PCR reads via MiXCR and lists one record per CDR3 protein. The data hold 300,000 to 350,000 distinct CDR3 sequences, with approximately 22% observed a single time. The CDR3 is 15 residues long. Trimming cost V 5 bases and J 7 bases, with 21 bases left between them. CDR1 SGHAT and CDR2 FQNNGV come from the germline V gene. Only one count was recorded for this clonotype. Diagnostic assessment was based on clinical symptoms, serum thyroxine and TRAb, thyroid ultrasound and orbital computed tomography.

This sequence originates from a woman aged 45-60 years with Graves' hyperthyroidism. Sequences were obtained from blood. The rearrangement uses TRBV11-2 and TRBJ2-7, with D perhaps matching TRBD2 (5 bases). CDR3 in amino acids: CASSPLRGSSREQYF. The CDR3 nucleotides are TGTGCCAGCAGCCCTCTTAGAGGGAGCTCTAGAGAGCAGTACTTC.